The following is a T cell receptor (beta chain) sequence with its context. A single base separates this from a much larger clone, so it may be a read error. The data are from a study of blood T cells in healthy people across ages. Using a J-beta primer mix together with a sample-barcoded 5' primer, a second PCR was run for roughly 7 to 11 cycles. One entry per CDR3 protein, called by TCRdb with MiXCR from the 5' RACE reads. The table includes about 970,000 distinct CDR3 sequences, roughly half detected once. Donors gave roughly 10 milliliters of peripheral blood apiece. The CDR3 contains 15 residues. Germline lookup yields CDR1 MNHNS and CDR2 SASEGT. The ends were cut back, 4 bases at V and 8 bases at J, with 20 bases in the middle.

The clonotype comes from a woman in her sixties in good health. Sequencing was done on a sample of blood. This sequence joins TRBV6-1 and TRBJ1-2, with D possibly TRBD1 on 5 matching bases. The CDR3 loop reads CASSAGGWGNEGYTF. CDR3 DNA sequence: TGTGCCAGCAGTGCCGGAGGTTGGGGCAACGAAGGCTACACCTTC.